This T cell receptor (beta chain) was sequenced in a study of T cell changes during pregnancy in multiple sclerosis. This CDR3 is 13 amino acids long. Germline V gene data show CDR1 as SNHLY and CDR2 as FYNNEI. Trimming at V came to 7 bases and at J to 2 bases, leaving 3 bases not matched to a gene. Profiling relied on immunoSEQ multiplex PCR, and the TCRdb table lists in-frame clones only, not all of them. The data hold about 72,000 clones, with roughly nine tenths observed a single time. The receptor was derived from a female donor with multiple sclerosis, enrolled in a pregnancy study. This material consisted of peripheral blood, taken in the second trimester of pregnancy. V usage is TRBV2 and J usage is TRBJ1-1; 8 bases align to TRBD1. CDR3 region: CASITGGNTEAFF. Here the CDR3 DNA reads TGTGCCAGCATCACAGGGGGAAACACTGAAGCTTTCTTT.